A selection of T cell receptor beta chains follows, all from one sample in a study of blood T cell repertoires in COVID-19. TCRdb's table, derived via immunoSEQ multiplex PCR, lists solely in-frame clones and lacks some. The sample holds 200,000 to 250,000 clones, roughly 86% seen once. The sequenced sample consisted of peripheral blood. These receptors all come from a woman aged 40 to 49 with acute or convalescent COVID-19. Both conserved end residues are part of each CDR3. D genes are given only for firm matches. Some rows mark clone size as missing; the rest say once, few, many or name a class of expanded clone.

V gene	clone size	D gene	J gene	CDR3 DNA	CDR3 protein
TRBV24-1	.	.	TRBJ1-2	TGTGCCACCAGTGATGGGATAGGAGGGGACTATGGCTACACCTTC	CATSDGIGGDYGYTF
TRBV11-2	.	.	TRBJ1-2	TGTGCCAGCAGCTTAACGGGAGGGTACTATGGCTACACCTTC	CASSLTGGYYGYTF
TRBV25-1	.	.	TRBJ1-5	TGTGCCAGCAGTGCACAGGGTTTGCAGCCCCAGCATTTT	CASSAQGLQPQHF
TRBV4-2	.	.	TRBJ1-1	TGTGCCAGCAGCCCGGTTATGGAGACTGAAGCTTTCTTT	CASSPVMETEAFF
TRBV6-5	.	TRBD1	TRBJ2-3	TGTGCCAGCACAGGGGGTCTGACAGATACGCAGTATTTT	CASTGGLTDTQYF
TRBV27	.	.	TRBJ1-2	TGTGCCAGCAGCCGGAGGGGTGGACTTGGCTACACCTTC	CASSRRGGLGYTF
TRBV5-1	.	.	TRBJ2-2	TGCGCCAGCAGCTTGACGTTAGCGAACACCGGGGAGCTGTTTTTT	CASSLTLANTGELFF
TRBV7-8	.	TRBD1	TRBJ1-2	TGTGCCAGCAGCTTAGCGGGGGACAGGGTGTACTATGGCTACACCTTC	CASSLAGDRVYYGYTF
TRBV11-3	.	.	TRBJ2-3	TGTGCCAGCAGCTTAAGCGATACGCAGTATTTT	CASSLSDTQYF
TRBV11-2	once	.	TRBJ2-3	TGTGCCAGCAGCTTAGTGGGCAGGGCGTTCGGTACGCAGTATTTT	CASSLVGRAFGTQYF
TRBV6-2/TRBV6-3	.	.	TRBJ2-5	TGTGCCAGCAGTTACTCGAGGACTCCTCACGAGACCCAGTACTTC	CASSYSRTPHETQYF
TRBV7-7	once	TRBD2	TRBJ2-1	TGTGCCAGCAGCCCCTGGACTAGCGGAAGCTCCTACAATGAGCAGTTCTTC	CASSPWTSGSSYNEQFF
TRBV29-1	.	TRBD1	TRBJ2-7	TGCAGCGTTGAGAGACAGGGGAATGGAGAGCAGTACTTC	CSVERQGNGEQYF
TRBV10-2	.	.	TRBJ2-5	TGCGCCAGCAGAGGACTCCTTCCGAAAGAGGAGACCCAGTACTTC	CASRGLLPKEETQYF
TRBV3-1/TRBV3-2	.	.	TRBJ1-5	TGTGCCAGCAGCGATCAGAGCCGAGGGAGCAATCAGCCCCAGCATTTT	CASSDQSRGSNQPQHF
TRBV4-1	.	.	TRBJ2-7	TGCGCCAGCAGCCAATCCACCGGGAACAGATACTACGAGCAGTACTTC	CASSQSTGNRYYEQYF
TRBV7-3	.	.	TRBJ2-7	TGTGCCAGCAGCTTAGGGCCATTATCGCCGGAGCAGTACTTC	CASSLGPLSPEQYF
TRBV10-2	once	TRBD1	TRBJ2-7	TGCGCCACCCGGGACAGGGGGTACGAGCAGTACTTC	CATRDRGYEQYF
TRBV18	.	TRBD1	TRBJ1-2	TGTGCCAGCTCACCGGCAGGGGGTAACTATGGCTACACCTTC	CASSPAGGNYGYTF
TRBV2	.	TRBD1	TRBJ1-5	TGTGCCAGCAGTAGGACAGGGGGTGGCAATCAGCCCCAGCATTTT	CASSRTGGGNQPQHF
TRBV6-7	once	.	TRBJ1-5	TGTCCCCCGCGGGGTTGGTATCAGCCCCAGCATTTT	CPPRGWYQPQHF
TRBV7-6	.	.	TRBJ1-5	TGTGCCAGCAGCTTAGCGTTAGATCAGCCCCAGCATTTT	CASSLALDQPQHF
TRBV5-1	once	.	TRBJ1-1	TGCGCCAGCAGCTTGGGTTCAGGGGAGCAAGCTTTCTTT	CASSLGSGEQAFF
TRBV30	.	.	TRBJ2-7	TGTGCCTGGACTCGGCCCACGGGGCAACAAGGGGGCGAGCAGTACTTC	CAWTRPTGQQGGEQYF
TRBV6-1	.	TRBD1	TRBJ2-4	TGTGCCAGCAGTGTAGGGGAGGACAGGGTGGGACTAGCCAAAAACATTCAGTACTTC	CASSVGEDRVGLAKNIQYF
TRBV9	.	.	TRBJ2-7	TGTGCCAGCAGCGTAGCTTGGAGGGATTCCGAGCAGTACTTC	CASSVAWRDSEQYF
TRBV6-2/TRBV6-3	.	TRBD2	TRBJ2-7	TGTGCCAGCAGTTACCGTAACCGGGACATTTGGACTAGCGGGAGGGACGAGCAGTACTTC	CASSYRNRDIWTSGRDEQYF
TRBV2	.	TRBD2	TRBJ2-1	TGTGCCAGCAGTGATTTCGAGGGACTAGCGGGGTCCTACAATGAGCAGTTCTTC	CASSDFEGLAGSYNEQFF
TRBV7-3	.	.	TRBJ2-7	TGTGCCAGCAGCTCGGGATACTCCTACGAGCAGTACTTC	CASSSGYSYEQYF
TRBV5-5	.	.	TRBJ2-7	TGTGCCAGCAGCTTACAGGGCTACGAGCAGTACTTC	CASSLQGYEQYF
TRBV6-5	.	TRBD1	TRBJ2-2	TGTGCCAGCAGCTATGACAGGGACGACACCGGGGAGCTGTTTTTT	CASSYDRDDTGELFF
TRBV7-9	few	.	TRBJ1-1	TGTGCCAGCAGCGGCAGACAGAAATCGAACACTGAAGCTTTCTTT	CASSGRQKSNTEAFF
TRBV5-1	.	.	TRBJ2-1	TGCGCCAGCAGCTTGGTTCTCAGGGGCGAGAATGAGCAGTTCTTC	CASSLVLRGENEQFF
TRBV14	.	.	TRBJ2-4	TGTGCCAGCAGCCATGGGGGCAAAAACCTGAAAAACATTCAGTACTTC	CASSHGGKNLKNIQYF
TRBV11-2	.	.	TRBJ1-1	TGTGCCAGCAGCTTAAAATCAGGGATTGAAGCTTTCTTT	CASSLKSGIEAFF
TRBV30	.	.	TRBJ1-5	TGTGCCTGGAGTGACCTAGACCTTCAGCCCCAGCATTTT	CAWSDLDLQPQHF
TRBV10-2	.	.	TRBJ2-5	TGCGCCAGCAAAATTAGCGGACAAGAGACCCAGTACTTC	CASKISGQETQYF
TRBV5-1	.	TRBD2	TRBJ2-1	TGCGCCAGCTTCCTGGTCGGGGGGGCATACAATGAGCAGTTCTTC	CASFLVGGAYNEQFF
TRBV2	.	.	TRBJ1-5	TGTGCCAGCAGTATAGACAGAGCGAATCAGCCCCAGCATTTT	CASSIDRANQPQHF
TRBV5-6	.	TRBD1	TRBJ1-2	TGTGCCAGCAGGGATCCGGGACAGGGGAACTATGGCTACACCTTC	CASRDPGQGNYGYTF
TRBV29-1	.	TRBD1	TRBJ2-3	TGCAGCGTCCCGGGACAGGAGGGTGTTTTTGCTAGCACAGATACGCAGTATTTT	CSVPGQEGVFASTDTQYF
TRBV6-5	.	.	TRBJ2-7	TGTGCCACCCGAGGTAGGACATTGACTTCCTACGAGCAGTACTTC	CATRGRTLTSYEQYF
TRBV5-6	.	.	TRBJ2-1	TGTGCCAGCAGCTTCTTGGACCCGGGGATGACGTACAATGAGCAGTTCTTC	CASSFLDPGMTYNEQFF
TRBV19	.	.	TRBJ2-4	TGTGCCAGTAGAGGGCGCGGGTGGAACATTCAGTACTTC	CASRGRGWNIQYF
TRBV5-4	.	TRBD2	TRBJ2-5	TGTGCCAGCAGCTCTCTAGCGGGAGGGCCGGAGACCCAGTACTTC	CASSSLAGGPETQYF
TRBV29-1	.	.	TRBJ1-6	TGCAGCGTTCTTAAAGAGACGACAGGAACGCACTCACCCCTCCACTTT	CSVLKETTGTHSPLHF
TRBV14	.	.	TRBJ2-2	TGTGCCAGCAGCCAACGAAAGTTAACCCTATTACTAGGACCGCCCGGGGAGCTGTTTTTT	CASSQRKLTLLLGPPGELFF